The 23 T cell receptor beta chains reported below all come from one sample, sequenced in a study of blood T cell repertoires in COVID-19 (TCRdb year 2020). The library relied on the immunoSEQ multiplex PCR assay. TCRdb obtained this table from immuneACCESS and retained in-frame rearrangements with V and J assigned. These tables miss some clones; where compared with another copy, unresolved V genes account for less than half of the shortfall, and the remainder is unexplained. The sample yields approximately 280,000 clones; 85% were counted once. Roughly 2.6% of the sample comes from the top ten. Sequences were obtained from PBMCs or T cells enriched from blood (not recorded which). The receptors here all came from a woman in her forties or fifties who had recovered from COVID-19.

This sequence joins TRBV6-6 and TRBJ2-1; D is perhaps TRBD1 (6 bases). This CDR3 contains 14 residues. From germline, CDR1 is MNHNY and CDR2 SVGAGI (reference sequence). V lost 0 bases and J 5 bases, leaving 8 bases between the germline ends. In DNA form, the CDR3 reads TGTGCCAGCAGTTACTCGTGGGACAACAATGAGCAGTTCTTC. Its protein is CASSYSWDNNEQFF.

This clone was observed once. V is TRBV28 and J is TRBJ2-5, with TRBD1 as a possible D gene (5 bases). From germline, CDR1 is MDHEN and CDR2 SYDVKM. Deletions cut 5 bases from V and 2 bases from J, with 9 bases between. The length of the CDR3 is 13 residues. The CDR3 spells CASSRRTQETQYF. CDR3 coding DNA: TGTGCCAGCAGTCGACGGACACAAGAGACCCAGTACTTC.

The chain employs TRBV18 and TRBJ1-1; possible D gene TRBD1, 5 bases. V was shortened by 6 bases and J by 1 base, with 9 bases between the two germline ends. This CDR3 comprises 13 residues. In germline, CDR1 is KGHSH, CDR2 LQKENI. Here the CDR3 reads CASSGGQNTEAFF. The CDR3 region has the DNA TGTGCCAGCTCCGGGGGTCAGAACACTGAAGCTTTCTTT.

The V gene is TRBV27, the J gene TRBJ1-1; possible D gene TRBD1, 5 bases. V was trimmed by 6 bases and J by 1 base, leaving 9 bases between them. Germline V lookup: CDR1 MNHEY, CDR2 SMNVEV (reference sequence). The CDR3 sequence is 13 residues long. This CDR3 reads CASRFRENTEAFF. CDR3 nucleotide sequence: TGTGCCAGCAGGTTCAGGGAGAACACTGAAGCTTTCTTT.

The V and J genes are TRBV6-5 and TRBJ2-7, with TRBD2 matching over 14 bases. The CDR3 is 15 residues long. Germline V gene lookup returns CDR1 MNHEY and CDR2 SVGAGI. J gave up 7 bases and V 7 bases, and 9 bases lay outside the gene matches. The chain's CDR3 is CASTKGTSGSREQYF. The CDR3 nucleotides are TGTGCCAGCACAAAGGGGACTAGCGGGAGTAGGGAGCAGTACTTC.

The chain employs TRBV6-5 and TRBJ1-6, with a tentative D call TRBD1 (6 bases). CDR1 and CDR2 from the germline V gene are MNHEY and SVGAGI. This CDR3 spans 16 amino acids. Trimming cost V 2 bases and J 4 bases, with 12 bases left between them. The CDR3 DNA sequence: TGTGCCAGCAGTTACGAGGGGACAACGTATAATTCACCCCTCCACTTT. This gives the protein CASSYEGTTYNSPLHF.

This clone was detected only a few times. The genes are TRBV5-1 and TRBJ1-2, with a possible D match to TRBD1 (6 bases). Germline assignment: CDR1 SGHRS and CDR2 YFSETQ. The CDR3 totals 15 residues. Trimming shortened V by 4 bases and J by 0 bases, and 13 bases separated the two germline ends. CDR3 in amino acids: CASSMDSPSNYGYTF. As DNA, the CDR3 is TGCGCCAGCAGCATGGACAGCCCCTCTAACTATGGCTACACCTTC.

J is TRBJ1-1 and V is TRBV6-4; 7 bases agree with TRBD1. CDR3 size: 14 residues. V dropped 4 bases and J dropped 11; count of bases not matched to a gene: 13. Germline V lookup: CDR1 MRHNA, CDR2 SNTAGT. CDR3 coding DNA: TGTGCCAGCAGTGCCTCCCCGACAGGGTTCCGGGCTTTCTTT. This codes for CASSASPTGFRAFF.

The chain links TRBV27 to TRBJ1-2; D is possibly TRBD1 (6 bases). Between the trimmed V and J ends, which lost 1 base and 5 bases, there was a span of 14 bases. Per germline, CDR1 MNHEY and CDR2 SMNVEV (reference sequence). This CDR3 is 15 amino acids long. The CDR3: CASSLFGGEGYGYTF. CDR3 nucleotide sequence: TGTGCCAGCAGTTTATTTGGGGGCGAGGGGTATGGCTACACCTTC.

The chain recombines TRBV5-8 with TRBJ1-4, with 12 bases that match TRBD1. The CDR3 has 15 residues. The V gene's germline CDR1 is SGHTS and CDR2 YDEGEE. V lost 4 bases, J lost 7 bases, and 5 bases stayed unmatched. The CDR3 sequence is CASSLGTGGIEKLFF. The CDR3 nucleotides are TGTGCCAGCAGCCTGGGGACAGGGGGCATTGAAAAACTGTTTTTT.

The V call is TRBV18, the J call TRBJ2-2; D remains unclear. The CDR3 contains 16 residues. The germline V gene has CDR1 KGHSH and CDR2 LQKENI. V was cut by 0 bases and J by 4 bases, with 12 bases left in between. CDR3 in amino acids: CASSPPNLSVTGELFF. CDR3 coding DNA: TGTGCCAGCTCACCACCGAACCTGAGCGTCACCGGGGAGCTGTTTTTT.

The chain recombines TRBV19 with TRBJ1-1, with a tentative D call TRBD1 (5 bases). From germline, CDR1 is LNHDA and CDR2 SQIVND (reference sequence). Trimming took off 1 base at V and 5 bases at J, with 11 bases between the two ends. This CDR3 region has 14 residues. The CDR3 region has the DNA TGTGCCAGTAGTATAGGTGGGGCAGGTACTGAAGCTTTCTTT. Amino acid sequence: CASSIGGAGTEAFF.

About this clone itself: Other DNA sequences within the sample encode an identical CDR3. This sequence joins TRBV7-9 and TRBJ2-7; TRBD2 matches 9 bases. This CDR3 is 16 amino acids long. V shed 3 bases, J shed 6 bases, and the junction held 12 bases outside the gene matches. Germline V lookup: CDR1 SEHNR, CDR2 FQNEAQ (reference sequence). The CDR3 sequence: CASSFGVAGEVGEQYF. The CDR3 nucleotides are TGTGCCAGCAGCTTCGGCGTAGCGGGAGAGGTTGGCGAGCAGTACTTC.

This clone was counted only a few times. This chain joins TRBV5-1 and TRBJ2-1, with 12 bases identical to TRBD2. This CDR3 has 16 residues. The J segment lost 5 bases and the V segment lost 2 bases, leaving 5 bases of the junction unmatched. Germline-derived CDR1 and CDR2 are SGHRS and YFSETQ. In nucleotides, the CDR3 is TGCGCCAGCAGCTTCCTACTAGCGGGGGGTAACAATGAGCAGTTCTTC. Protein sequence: CASSFLLAGGNNEQFF. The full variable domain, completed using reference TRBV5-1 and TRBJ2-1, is KAGVTQTPRYLIKTRGQQVTLSCSPISGHRSVSWYQQTPGQGLQFLFEYFSETQRNKGNFPGRFSGRQFSNSRSEMNVSTLELGDSALYLCASSFLLAGGNNEQFFGPGTRLTVL.

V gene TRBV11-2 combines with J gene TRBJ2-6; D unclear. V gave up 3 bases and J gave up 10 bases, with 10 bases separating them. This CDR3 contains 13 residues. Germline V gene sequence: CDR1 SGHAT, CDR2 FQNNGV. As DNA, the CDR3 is TGTGCCAGCAGCTTTTCGGTCCTTAACGTCCTGACTTTC. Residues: CASSFSVLNVLTF. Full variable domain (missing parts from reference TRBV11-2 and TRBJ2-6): EAGVAQSPRYKIIEKRQSVAFWCNPISGHATLYWYQQILGQGPKLLIQFQNNGVVDDSQLPKDRFSAERLKGVDSTLKIQPAKLEDSAVYLCASSFSVLNVLTFGAGSRLTVL.

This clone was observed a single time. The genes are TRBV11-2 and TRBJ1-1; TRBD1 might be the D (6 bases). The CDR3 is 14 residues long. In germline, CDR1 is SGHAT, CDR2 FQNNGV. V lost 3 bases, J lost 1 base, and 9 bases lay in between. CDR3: CASSLDRTNTEAFF. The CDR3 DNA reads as TGTGCCAGCAGCTTGGACAGAACGAACACTGAAGCTTTCTTT.

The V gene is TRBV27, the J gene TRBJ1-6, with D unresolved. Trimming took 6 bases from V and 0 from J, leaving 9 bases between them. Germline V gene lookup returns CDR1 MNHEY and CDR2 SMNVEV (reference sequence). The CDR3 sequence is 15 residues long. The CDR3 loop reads CASRVTPSYNSPLHF. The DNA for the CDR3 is TGTGCCAGCAGGGTCACTCCCTCCTATAATTCACCCCTCCACTTT.

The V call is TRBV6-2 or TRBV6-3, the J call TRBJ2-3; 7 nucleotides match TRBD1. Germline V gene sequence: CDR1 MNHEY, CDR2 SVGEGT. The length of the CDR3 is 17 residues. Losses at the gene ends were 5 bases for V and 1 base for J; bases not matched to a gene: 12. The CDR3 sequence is CASSLLNRGAGTDTQYF. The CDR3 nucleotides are TGTGCCAGCAGTCTCCTCAACAGGGGCGCGGGCACAGATACGCAGTATTTT.

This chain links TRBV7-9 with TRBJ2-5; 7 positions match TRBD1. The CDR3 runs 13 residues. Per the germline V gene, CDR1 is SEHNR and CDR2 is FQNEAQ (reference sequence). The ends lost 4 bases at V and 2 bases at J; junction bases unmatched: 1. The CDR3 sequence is CASSSGQQETQYF. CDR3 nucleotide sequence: TGTGCCAGCAGCTCGGGACAGCAAGAGACCCAGTACTTC. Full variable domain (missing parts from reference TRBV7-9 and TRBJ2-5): DTGVSQNPRHKITKRGQNVTFRCDPISEHNRLYWYRQTLGQGPEFLTYFQNEAQLEKSRLLSDRFSAERPKGSFSTLEIQRTEQGDSAMYLCASSSGQQETQYFGPGTRLLVL.

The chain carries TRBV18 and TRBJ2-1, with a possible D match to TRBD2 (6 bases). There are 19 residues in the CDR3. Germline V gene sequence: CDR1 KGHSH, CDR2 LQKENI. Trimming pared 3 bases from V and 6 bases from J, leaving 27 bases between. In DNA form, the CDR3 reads TGTGCCAGCTCACCCCTCTCGACTGGAGGAGCGGGTTTGGGCAATGAGCAGTTCTTC. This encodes CASSPLSTGGAGLGNEQFF.

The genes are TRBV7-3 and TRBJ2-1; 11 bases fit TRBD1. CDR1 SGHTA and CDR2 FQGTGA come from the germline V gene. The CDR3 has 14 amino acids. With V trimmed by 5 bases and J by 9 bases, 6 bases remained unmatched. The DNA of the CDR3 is TGTGCCAGCAGCCCGCAAGGGACAGGGGGTGAGCAGTTCTTC. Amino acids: CASSPQGTGGEQFF.

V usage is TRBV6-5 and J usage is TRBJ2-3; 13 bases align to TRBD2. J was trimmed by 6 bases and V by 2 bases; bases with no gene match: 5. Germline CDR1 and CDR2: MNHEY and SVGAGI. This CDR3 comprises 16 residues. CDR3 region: CASSYRTSGSLDTQYF. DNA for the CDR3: TGTGCCAGCAGTTACCGGACTAGCGGGAGTCTGGATACGCAGTATTTT.

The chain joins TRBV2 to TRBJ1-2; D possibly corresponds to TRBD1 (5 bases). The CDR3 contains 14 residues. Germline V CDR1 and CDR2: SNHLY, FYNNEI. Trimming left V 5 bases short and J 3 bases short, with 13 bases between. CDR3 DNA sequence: TGTGCCAGCAGTATCAATCGGGGGTACTATGGCTACACCTTC. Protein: CASSINRGYYGYTF.